These T cell receptor beta chains were read from a single sample in a study of cytomegalovirus exposure and HLA in healthy donors. Assay: immunoSEQ multiplex PCR; the TCRdb copy retains only in-frame clones and omits some. The table includes some 120,000 clones, 75% to 80% detected once. The sample taken for sequencing was PBMCs. The receptor set was obtained from a woman aged 40 to 50 in good health and CMV-seronegative. CDR3s include the opening cysteine and the closing phenylalanine or tryptophan. The D gene is left open where the match is weak. The size entry is marked missing in some rows and otherwise reads once, few, many or a size class.

J: TRBJ1-5; V: TRBV2; size: NA; D: TRBD1; DNA: TGTGCCAGCAGTGCGGGACAGGGGTTGAGGCAGCCCCAGCATTTT; CDR3: CASSAGQGLRQPQHF
J: TRBJ1-1; V: TRBV19; size: NA; D: NA; DNA: TGTGCCAGCAAGGACAGGAACACTGAAGCTTTCTTT; CDR3: CASKDRNTEAFF
J: TRBJ2-1; V: TRBV10-1; size: NA; D: TRBD2; DNA: TGCGCCAGCAGCGCGACTAGCGGGAGTGTTATAAATGAGCAGTTCTTC; CDR3: CASSATSGSVINEQFF
J: TRBJ1-4; V: TRBV28; size: NA; D: NA; DNA: TGTGCCAGCAGTTTACGGGGTGCGGGGACTAATGAAAAACTGTTTTTT; CDR3: CASSLRGAGTNEKLFF
J: TRBJ1-4; V: TRBV27; size: NA; D: TRBD1; DNA: TGTGCCAGCAGTCCCATGGCCAGGGGGAAACTGTTTTTT; CDR3: CASSPMARGKLFF
J: TRBJ1-6; V: TRBV15; size: NA; D: NA; DNA: TGTGCCACCAGCGGCTGGATTTTCGGGGGGTATAATTCACCCCTCCACTTT; CDR3: CATSGWIFGGYNSPLHF
J: TRBJ2-5; V: TRBV9; size: NA; D: TRBD2; DNA: TGTGCCAGCAGCGTAGGGGGACTAGCGGAGACCCAGTACTTC; CDR3: CASSVGGLAETQYF
J: TRBJ2-2; V: TRBV19; size: NA; D: TRBD2; DNA: TGTGCCAGTAACCCCCTAGCGGGCGCCACCGGGGAGCTGTTTTTT; CDR3: CASNPLAGATGELFF
J: TRBJ2-1; V: TRBV5-1; size: once; D: TRBD2; DNA: TGCGCCAGCAGCTTTCAGCGGGAGGGCCCGGATGAGCAGTTCTTC; CDR3: CASSFQREGPDEQFF
J: TRBJ1-2; V: TRBV28; size: few; D: NA; DNA: TGTGCCAGCAGGCCCGGTGTCTATGGCTACACCTTC; CDR3: CASRPGVYGYTF
J: TRBJ2-7; V: TRBV5-4; size: NA; D: TRBD2; DNA: TGTGCCAGCAGCTCCTCTAGCGGGAGTTACGAGCAGTACTTC; CDR3: CASSSSSGSYEQYF
J: TRBJ2-7; V: TRBV5-4; size: NA; D: TRBD2; DNA: TGTGCCAGCAGCCCAGCGGGAGGGTACGAGCAGTACTTC; CDR3: CASSPAGGYEQYF
J: TRBJ1-4; V: TRBV10-3; size: NA; D: NA; DNA: TGTGCCATCAGTATGCCGGGAGAAAAACTGTTTTTT; CDR3: CAISMPGEKLFF
J: TRBJ1-5; V: TRBV5-4; size: NA; D: TRBD1; DNA: TGTGCCAGCAGCTTCGGGACAGGGGCGAGAAATGATAGCAATCAGCCCCAGCATTTT; CDR3: CASSFGTGARNDSNQPQHF
J: TRBJ2-3; V: TRBV7-9; size: NA; D: TRBD2; DNA: TGTGCCAGCAGCTTAACTACACTAGCGGGAGCAGCAGATACGCAGTATTTT; CDR3: CASSLTTLAGAADTQYF
J: TRBJ2-2; V: TRBV9; size: NA; D: NA; DNA: TGTGCCAGCAGCGCCCGTTCAAAGGGGTACACCGGGGAGCTGTTTTTT; CDR3: CASSARSKGYTGELFF
J: TRBJ2-5; V: TRBV5-4; size: NA; D: TRBD2; DNA: TGTGCCAGCAGCTTACTAGCGGGAGGGCCAAAGACCCAGTACTTC; CDR3: CASSLLAGGPKTQYF
J: TRBJ2-5; V: TRBV7-9; size: NA; D: NA; DNA: TGTGCCAGCAGCTTCCCGACGAACCATACTAGCTTCGTGACCCAGTACTTC; CDR3: CASSFPTNHTSFVTQYF
J: TRBJ1-4; V: TRBV4-1; size: few; D: TRBD1; DNA: TGCGCCAGCCGACCTTTAGGACAGGGTGAAAAACTGTTTTTT; CDR3: CASRPLGQGEKLFF
J: TRBJ2-7; V: TRBV7-9; size: once; D: NA; DNA: TGTGCCAGCAGCTTTACCCGCCGGGGTCCCATTCGGTACGAGCAGTACTTC; CDR3: CASSFTRRGPIRYEQYF
J: TRBJ1-2; V: TRBV18; size: NA; D: TRBD1; DNA: TGTGCCAGCTCACCCGGGGGACAGTATGGCTACACCTTC; CDR3: CASSPGGQYGYTF
J: TRBJ2-3; V: TRBV28; size: few; D: TRBD2; DNA: TGTGCCAGCAGCCCGGGACTAGGGGCAGATACGCAGTATTTT; CDR3: CASSPGLGADTQYF
J: TRBJ2-7; V: TRBV4-1; size: NA; D: NA; DNA: TGCGCCAGCAGCCAACGTCAGGGTCACTACGAGCAGTACTTC; CDR3: CASSQRQGHYEQYF
J: TRBJ2-3; V: TRBV5-1; size: NA; D: TRBD2; DNA: TGCGCCAGCAGCTTGACTAGCGGGAGAACAGATACGCAGTATTTT; CDR3: CASSLTSGRTDTQYF
J: TRBJ1-5; V: TRBV10-2; size: NA; D: TRBD1; DNA: TGCGCCAGCTCCAACAGGGGGCTTAGTCAGCCCCAGCATTTT; CDR3: CASSNRGLSQPQHF
J: TRBJ2-6; V: TRBV10-3; size: NA; D: TRBD1; DNA: TGTGCCATCAGGAGGACAGGTTCTGACTTTGGGGCCAACGTCCTGACTTTC; CDR3: CAIRRTGSDFGANVLTF
J: TRBJ2-1; V: TRBV7-3; size: few; D: TRBD2; DNA: TGTGCCAGCAGCCGAAGTTCGGGCGGGAGTAGGAATGAGCAGTTCTTC; CDR3: CASSRSSGGSRNEQFF
J: TRBJ1-1; V: TRBV19; size: NA; D: TRBD1; DNA: TGTGCCAGTAGTTCAGGGGGCTACACTGAAGCTTTCTTT; CDR3: CASSSGGYTEAFF
J: TRBJ2-5; V: TRBV7-8; size: NA; D: TRBD1; DNA: TGTGCCAGCAGCCTACGGACAGGGTTAGAAGAGACCCAGTACTTC; CDR3: CASSLRTGLEETQYF
J: TRBJ2-7; V: TRBV6-6; size: NA; D: NA; DNA: TGTGCCAGCAGTTACTCCAGTGGGAGCCACTCCTACGAGCAGTACTTC; CDR3: CASSYSSGSHSYEQYF
J: TRBJ2-3; V: TRBV25-1; size: NA; D: TRBD1; DNA: TGTGCCAGCAGTGAGTCGATCCGGGACAGGGTCATGACAGATACGCAGTATTTT; CDR3: CASSESIRDRVMTDTQYF
J: TRBJ2-1; V: TRBV11-2; size: NA; D: TRBD2; DNA: TGTGCCAGCAGCTTGACGGGAGGACCCTACAATGAGCAGTTCTTC; CDR3: CASSLTGGPYNEQFF
J: TRBJ1-1; V: TRBV5-1; size: NA; D: TRBD1; DNA: TGCGCCAGCAGCCCCTGGACAGGGTGGCTCATGGGAAACACTGAAGCTTTCTTT; CDR3: CASSPWTGWLMGNTEAFF
J: TRBJ2-7; V: TRBV27; size: NA; D: TRBD2; DNA: TGTGCCAGCAGTTCCCCCCCCAAAGAGACTAGCATCTACTTC; CDR3: CASSSPPKETSIYF
J: TRBJ2-7; V: TRBV28; size: NA; D: TRBD1; DNA: TGTGCCAGCACCCCCGTGGGTGTAGGGGGCGCCTACGAGCAGTACTTC; CDR3: CASTPVGVGGAYEQYF
J: TRBJ2-7; V: TRBV6-5; size: NA; D: NA; DNA: TGTGCCAGCAGCCCATCCGGGACAAGTTCCTACGAGCAGTACTTC; CDR3: CASSPSGTSSYEQYF
J: TRBJ1-2; V: TRBV7-9; size: NA; D: TRBD1; DNA: TGTGCCAGCAGCTTAGGGGACAGGGGTCAAGGCTACACCTTC; CDR3: CASSLGDRGQGYTF
J: TRBJ2-7; V: TRBV7-9; size: NA; D: NA; DNA: TGTGCCAGCAGCTCCGGGAGAATCTACGAGCAGTACTTC; CDR3: CASSSGRIYEQYF
J: TRBJ1-1; V: TRBV9; size: NA; D: NA; DNA: TGTGCCAGCAGCGTACGACAGAGGACTGAAGCTTTCTTT; CDR3: CASSVRQRTEAFF
J: TRBJ1-3; V: TRBV28; size: NA; D: NA; DNA: TGTGCCAGCAATGGGGAGCGACCTGGAAACACCATATATTTT; CDR3: CASNGERPGNTIYF
J: TRBJ1-1; V: TRBV7-2; size: NA; D: TRBD1; DNA: TGTGCCAGCAGCCGGACCACCCCGGGACAGGGATACACTGAAGCTTTCTTT; CDR3: CASSRTTPGQGYTEAFF
J: TRBJ2-5; V: TRBV11-1; size: NA; D: NA; DNA: TGTGCCAGCAGCCCCGGTATCGGGGAGACCCAGTACTTC; CDR3: CASSPGIGETQYF
J: TRBJ2-5; V: TRBV2; size: NA; D: TRBD1; DNA: TGTGCCAGCAGACCACGGACAGGGGAGGAGACCCAGTACTTC; CDR3: CASRPRTGEETQYF
J: TRBJ2-7; V: TRBV28; size: once; D: TRBD2; DNA: TGTGCCAGCAGTCCCCTGCTAGCGGGAGAGGTCGAGCAGTACTTC; CDR3: CASSPLLAGEVEQYF
J: TRBJ2-7; V: TRBV18; size: NA; D: TRBD2; DNA: TGTGCCAGCTCACCAGCTAGCGGAACCTACGAGCAGTACTTC; CDR3: CASSPASGTYEQYF
J: TRBJ2-7; V: TRBV19; size: NA; D: TRBD2; DNA: TGTGCCAGTAGCCCAGGACTAGCTCTGATCTACGAGCAGTACTTC; CDR3: CASSPGLALIYEQYF
J: TRBJ1-4; V: TRBV6-6; size: NA; D: NA; DNA: TGTGCCAGCACCGCAACTAATGAAAAACTGTTTTTT; CDR3: CASTATNEKLFF
J: TRBJ1-5; V: TRBV6-5; size: NA; D: TRBD1; DNA: TGTGCCAGCAGGGGCAACAGGGGTGGTCAGCCCCAGCATTTT; CDR3: CASRGNRGGQPQHF
J: TRBJ2-3; V: TRBV5-1; size: NA; D: NA; DNA: TGCGCCAGCACCCTTTTTTTGACTGGGGAGGATACGCAGTATTTT; CDR3: CASTLFLTGEDTQYF
J: TRBJ2-7; V: TRBV6-5; size: NA; D: NA; DNA: TGTGCCAGCTCTCCCTCCACATACAGGGACTACGAGCAGTACTTC; CDR3: CASSPSTYRDYEQYF
J: TRBJ2-7; V: TRBV11-2; size: NA; D: TRBD1; DNA: TGTGCCAGCAGCTTAGCCCATCTTGGACAGGCGAGGGCCTACGAGCAGTACTTC; CDR3: CASSLAHLGQARAYEQYF
J: TRBJ2-7; V: TRBV7-2; size: NA; D: NA; DNA: TGTGCCAGCAGCTTAGTCGGGATGAGCCGACCCTCCTACGAGCAGTACTTC; CDR3: CASSLVGMSRPSYEQYF